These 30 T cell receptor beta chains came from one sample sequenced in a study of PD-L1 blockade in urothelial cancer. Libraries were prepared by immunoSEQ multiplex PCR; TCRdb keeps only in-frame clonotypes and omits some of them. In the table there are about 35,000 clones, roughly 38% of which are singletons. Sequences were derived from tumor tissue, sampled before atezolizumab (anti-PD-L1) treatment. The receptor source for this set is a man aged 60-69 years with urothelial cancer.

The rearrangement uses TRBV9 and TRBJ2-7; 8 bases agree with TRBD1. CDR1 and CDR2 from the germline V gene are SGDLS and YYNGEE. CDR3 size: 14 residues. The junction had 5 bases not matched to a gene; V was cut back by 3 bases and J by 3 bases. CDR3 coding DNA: TGTGCCAGCAGCGGCCGGGACAGGATCTACGAGCAGTACTTC. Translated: CASSGRDRIYEQYF.

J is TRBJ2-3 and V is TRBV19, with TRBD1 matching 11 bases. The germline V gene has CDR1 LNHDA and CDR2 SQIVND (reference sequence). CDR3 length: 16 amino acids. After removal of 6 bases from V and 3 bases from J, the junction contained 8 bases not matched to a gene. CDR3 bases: TGTGCCAGTAGCCGGGGACAGGGGGATCGGACAGATACGCAGTATTTT. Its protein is CASSRGQGDRTDTQYF.

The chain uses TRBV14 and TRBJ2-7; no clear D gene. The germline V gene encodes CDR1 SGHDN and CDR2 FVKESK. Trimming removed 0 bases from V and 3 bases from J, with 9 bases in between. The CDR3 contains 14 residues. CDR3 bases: TGTGCCAGCAGCCAAGATTCGGCAGGCTACGAGCAGTACTTC. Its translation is CASSQDSAGYEQYF.

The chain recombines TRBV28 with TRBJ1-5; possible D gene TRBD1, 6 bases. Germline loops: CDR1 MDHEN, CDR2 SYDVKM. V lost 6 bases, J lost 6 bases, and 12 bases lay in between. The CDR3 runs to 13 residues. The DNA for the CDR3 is TGTGCCAGCAGGCGTACAGGGATTCAGCCCCAGCATTTT. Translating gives CASRRTGIQPQHF.

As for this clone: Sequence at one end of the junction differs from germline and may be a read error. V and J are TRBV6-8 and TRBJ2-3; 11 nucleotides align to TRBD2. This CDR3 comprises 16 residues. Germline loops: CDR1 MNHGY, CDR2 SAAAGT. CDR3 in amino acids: CAISSTSGRSTDTQYF. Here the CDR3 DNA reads TGTGCCATCAGTAGCACTAGCGGGAGAAGCACAGATACGCAGTATTTT.

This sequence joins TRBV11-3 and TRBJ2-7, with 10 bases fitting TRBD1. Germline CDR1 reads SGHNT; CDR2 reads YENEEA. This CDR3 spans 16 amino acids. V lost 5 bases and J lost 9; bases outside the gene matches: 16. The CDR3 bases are TGTGCCAGCAGCCCACTCGAACGGGACAGGGGATTGGGGCAGTACTTC. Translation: CASSPLERDRGLGQYF. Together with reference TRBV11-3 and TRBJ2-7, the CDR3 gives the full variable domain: EAGVVQSPRYKIIEKKQPVAFWCNPISGHNTLYWYLQNLGQGPELLIRYENEEAVDDSQLPKDRFSAERLKGVDSTLKIQPAELGDSAVYLCASSPLERDRGLGQYFGPGTRLTVT.

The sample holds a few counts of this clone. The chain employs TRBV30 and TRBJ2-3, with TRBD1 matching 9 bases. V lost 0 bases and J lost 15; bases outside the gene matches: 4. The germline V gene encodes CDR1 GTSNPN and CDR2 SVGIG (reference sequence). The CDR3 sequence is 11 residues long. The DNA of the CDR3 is TGTGCCTGGAGTGTACTGGACAGGGGATATTTT. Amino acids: CAWSVLDRGYF.

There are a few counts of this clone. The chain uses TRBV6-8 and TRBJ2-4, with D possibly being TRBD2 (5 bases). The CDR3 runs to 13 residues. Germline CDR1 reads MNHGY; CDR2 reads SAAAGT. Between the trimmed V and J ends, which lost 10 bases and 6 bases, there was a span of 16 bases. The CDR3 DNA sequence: TGTGCCATCAGCCCTACTAGAACAAACATTCAGTACTTC. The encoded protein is CAISPTRTNIQYF.

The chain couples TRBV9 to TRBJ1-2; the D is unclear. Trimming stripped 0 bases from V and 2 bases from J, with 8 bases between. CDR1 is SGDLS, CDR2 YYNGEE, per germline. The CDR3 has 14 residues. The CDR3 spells CASSVGNANYGYTF. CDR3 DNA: TGTGCCAGCAGCGTAGGGAACGCAAACTATGGCTACACCTTC. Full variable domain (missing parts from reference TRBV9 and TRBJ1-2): DSGVTQTPKHLITATGQRVTLRCSPRSGDLSVYWYQQSLDQGLQFLIQYYNGEERAKGNILERFSAQQFPDLHSELNLSSLELGDSALYFCASSVGNANYGYTFGSGTRLTVV.

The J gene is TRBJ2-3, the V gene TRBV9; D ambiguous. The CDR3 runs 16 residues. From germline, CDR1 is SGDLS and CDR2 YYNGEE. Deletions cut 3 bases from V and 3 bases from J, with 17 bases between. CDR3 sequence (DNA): TGTGCCAGCAGCGCAGAGACCGGCCTTCCGACAGATACGCAGTATTTT. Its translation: CASSAETGLPTDTQYF. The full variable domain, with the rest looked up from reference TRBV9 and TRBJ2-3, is DSGVTQTPKHLITATGQRVTLRCSPRSGDLSVYWYQQSLDQGLQFLIQYYNGEERAKGNILERFSAQQFPDLHSELNLSSLELGDSALYFCASSAETGLPTDTQYFGPGTRLTVL.

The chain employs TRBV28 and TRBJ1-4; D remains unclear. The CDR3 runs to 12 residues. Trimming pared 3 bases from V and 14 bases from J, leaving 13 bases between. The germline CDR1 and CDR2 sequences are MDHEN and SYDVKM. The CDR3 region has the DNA TGTGCCAGCAGTTTTCAGACGGCAAGGCTGTTTTTT. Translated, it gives CASSFQTARLFF.

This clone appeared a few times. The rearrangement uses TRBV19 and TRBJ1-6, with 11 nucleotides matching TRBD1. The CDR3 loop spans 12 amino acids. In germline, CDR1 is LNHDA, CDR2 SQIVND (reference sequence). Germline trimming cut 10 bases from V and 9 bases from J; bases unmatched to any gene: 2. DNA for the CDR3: TGTGCCACAGGACAGGGGGCTTCACCCCTCCACTTT. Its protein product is CATGQGASPLHF.

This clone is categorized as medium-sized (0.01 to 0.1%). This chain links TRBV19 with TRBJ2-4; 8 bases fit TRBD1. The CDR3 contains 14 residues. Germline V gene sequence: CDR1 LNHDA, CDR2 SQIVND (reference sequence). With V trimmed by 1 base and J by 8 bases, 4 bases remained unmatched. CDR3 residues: CASSIGTGGYIQYF. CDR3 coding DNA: TGTGCCAGTAGTATAGGAACAGGGGGATACATTCAGTACTTC.

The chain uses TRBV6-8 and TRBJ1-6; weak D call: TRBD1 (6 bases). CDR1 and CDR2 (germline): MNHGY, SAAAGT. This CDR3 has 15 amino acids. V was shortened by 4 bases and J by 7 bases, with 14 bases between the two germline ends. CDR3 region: CASSLLNQGNSPLHF. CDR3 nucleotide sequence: TGTGCCAGCAGTTTATTAAACCAGGGGAATTCACCCCTCCACTTT.

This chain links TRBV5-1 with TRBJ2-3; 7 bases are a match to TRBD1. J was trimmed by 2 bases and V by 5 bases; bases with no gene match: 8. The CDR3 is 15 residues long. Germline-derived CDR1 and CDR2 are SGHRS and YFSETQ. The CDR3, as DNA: TGCGCCAGCAGTCCTCGGGACAGCGTCACAGATACGCAGTATTTT. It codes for CASSPRDSVTDTQYF.

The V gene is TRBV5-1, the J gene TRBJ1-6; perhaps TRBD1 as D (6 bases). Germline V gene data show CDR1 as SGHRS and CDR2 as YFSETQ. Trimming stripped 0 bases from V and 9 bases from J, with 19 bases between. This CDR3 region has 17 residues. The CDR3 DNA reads TGCGCCAGCAGCTTGGGGAGCGGACAGCGCCAAATTTCACCCCTCCACTTT. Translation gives CASSLGSGQRQISPLHF.

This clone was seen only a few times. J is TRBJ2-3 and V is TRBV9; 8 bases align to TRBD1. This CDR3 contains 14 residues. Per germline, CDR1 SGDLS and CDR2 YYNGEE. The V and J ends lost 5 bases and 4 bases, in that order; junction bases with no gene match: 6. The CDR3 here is CASSWGQVPDTQYF. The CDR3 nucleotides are TGTGCCAGCAGTTGGGGACAGGTTCCAGATACGCAGTATTTT.

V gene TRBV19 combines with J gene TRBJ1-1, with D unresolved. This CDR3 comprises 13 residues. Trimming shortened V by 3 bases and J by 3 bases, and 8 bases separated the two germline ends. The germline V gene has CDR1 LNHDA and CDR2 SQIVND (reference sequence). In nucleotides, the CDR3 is TGTGCCAGTAGTATCCGGGCCGACACTGAAGCTTTCTTT. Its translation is CASSIRADTEAFF.

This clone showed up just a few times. The CDR3 DNA follows: TGTGCCAGCAGTCGATCCAATCAGCCCCAGCATTTT. Its protein is CASSRSNQPQHF. This rearrangement joins TRBV9 to TRBJ1-5; D uncertain. Looked up from germline, CDR1 is SGDLS and CDR2 is YYNGEE. The germline V and J ends were trimmed by 5 bases and 3 bases, with 6 bases remaining between them. CDR3 length: 12 amino acids.

This CDR3 reads CSVLEGVSTGELFF. The CDR3, as DNA: TGCAGCGTTCTTGAAGGGGTGTCGACCGGGGAGCTGTTTTTT. V gene TRBV29-1 combines with J gene TRBJ2-2, with a tentative D call TRBD1 (5 bases). Trimming took 5 bases from V and 5 from J, leaving 15 bases between them. Germline CDR1 SQVTM, CDR2 ANQGSEA. The CDR3 length is 14 residues.

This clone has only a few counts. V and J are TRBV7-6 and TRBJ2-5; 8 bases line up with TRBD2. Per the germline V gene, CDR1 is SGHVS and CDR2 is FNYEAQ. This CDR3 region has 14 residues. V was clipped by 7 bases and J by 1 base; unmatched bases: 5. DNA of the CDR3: TGTGCCAGCACCCTCCTAGCGGGCCAAGAGACCCAGTACTTC. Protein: CASTLLAGQETQYF. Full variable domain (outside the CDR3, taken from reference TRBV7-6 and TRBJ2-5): GAGVSQSPRYKVTKRGQDVALRCDPISGHVSLYWYRQALGQGPEFLTYFNYEAQQDKSGLPNDRFSAERPEGSISTLTIQRTEQRDSAMYRCASTLLAGQETQYFGPGTRLLVL.

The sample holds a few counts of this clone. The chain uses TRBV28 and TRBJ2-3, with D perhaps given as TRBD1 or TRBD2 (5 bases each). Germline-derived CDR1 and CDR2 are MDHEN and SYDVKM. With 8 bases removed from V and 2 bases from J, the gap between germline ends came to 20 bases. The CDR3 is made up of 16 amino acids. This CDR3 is CASRSGGNLITDTQYF. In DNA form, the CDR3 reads TGTGCCAGCCGGAGTGGGGGTAATCTTATCACAGATACGCAGTATTTT.

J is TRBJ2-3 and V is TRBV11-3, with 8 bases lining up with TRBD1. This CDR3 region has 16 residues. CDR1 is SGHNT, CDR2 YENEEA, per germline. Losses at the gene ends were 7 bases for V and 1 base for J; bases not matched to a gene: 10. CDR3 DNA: TGTGCCAGCATCCCGGGGTGGGGACAGGGCACAGATACGCAGTATTTT. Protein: CASIPGWGQGTDTQYF.

This chain's CDR3 is CASTQYRGNQPQHF. The CDR3 region has the DNA TGTGCCAGCACCCAGTACAGGGGGAATCAGCCCCAGCATTTT. The chain couples TRBV28 to TRBJ1-5, with 8 nucleotides matching TRBD1. The CDR3 covers 14 residues. J gave up 4 bases and V 7 bases, and 6 bases lay outside the gene matches. The V gene's germline CDR1 is MDHEN and CDR2 SYDVKM.

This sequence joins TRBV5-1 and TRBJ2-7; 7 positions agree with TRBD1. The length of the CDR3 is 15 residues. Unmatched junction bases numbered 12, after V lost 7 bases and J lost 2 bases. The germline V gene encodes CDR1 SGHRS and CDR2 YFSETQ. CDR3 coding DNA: TGCGCCAGCGACTGGGTACCGGGACAGCCCTACGAGCAGTACTTC. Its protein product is CASDWVPGQPYEQYF.

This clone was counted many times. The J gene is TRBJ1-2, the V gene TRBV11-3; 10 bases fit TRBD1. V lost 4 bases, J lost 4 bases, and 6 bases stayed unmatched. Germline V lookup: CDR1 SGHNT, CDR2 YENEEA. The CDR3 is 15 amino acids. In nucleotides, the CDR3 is TGTGCCAGCAGCTGGGGCGGGACAGGGGCCTATGGCTACACCTTC. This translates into CASSWGGTGAYGYTF. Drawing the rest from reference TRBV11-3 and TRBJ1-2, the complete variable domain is EAGVVQSPRYKIIEKKQPVAFWCNPISGHNTLYWYLQNLGQGPELLIRYENEEAVDDSQLPKDRFSAERLKGVDSTLKIQPAELGDSAVYLCASSWGGTGAYGYTFGSGTRLTVV.

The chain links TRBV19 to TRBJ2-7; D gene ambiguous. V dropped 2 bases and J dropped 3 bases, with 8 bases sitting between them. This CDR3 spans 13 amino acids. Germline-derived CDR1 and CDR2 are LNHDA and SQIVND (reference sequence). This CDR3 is CASSISTSYEQYF. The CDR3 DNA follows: TGTGCCAGTAGTATATCGACAAGCTACGAGCAGTACTTC.

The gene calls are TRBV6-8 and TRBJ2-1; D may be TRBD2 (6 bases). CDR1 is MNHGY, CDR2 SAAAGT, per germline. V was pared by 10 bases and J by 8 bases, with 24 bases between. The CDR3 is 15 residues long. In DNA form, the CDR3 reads TGTGCCATCGAGGCAGAAGGCGGGATTCCTTATGAGCAGTTCTTC. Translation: CAIEAEGGIPYEQFF.

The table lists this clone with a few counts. The CDR3: CASSPRGDGSGYGYTF. The CDR3 DNA follows: TGTGCCAGCAGTCCCCGGGGGGACGGATCGGGCTATGGCTACACCTTC. The genes are TRBV2 and TRBJ1-2; D is possibly TRBD1 (5 bases). Per germline, CDR1 SNHLY and CDR2 FYNNEI. The CDR3 contains 16 residues. V shed 5 bases and J shed 4 bases, with 20 bases lying between them.

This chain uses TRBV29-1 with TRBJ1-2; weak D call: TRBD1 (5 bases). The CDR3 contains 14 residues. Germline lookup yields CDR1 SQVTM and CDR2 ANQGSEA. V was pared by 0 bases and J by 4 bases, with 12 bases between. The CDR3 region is CSVEDAGLGYGYTF. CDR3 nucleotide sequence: TGCAGCGTTGAAGATGCGGGACTTGGCTATGGCTACACCTTC.